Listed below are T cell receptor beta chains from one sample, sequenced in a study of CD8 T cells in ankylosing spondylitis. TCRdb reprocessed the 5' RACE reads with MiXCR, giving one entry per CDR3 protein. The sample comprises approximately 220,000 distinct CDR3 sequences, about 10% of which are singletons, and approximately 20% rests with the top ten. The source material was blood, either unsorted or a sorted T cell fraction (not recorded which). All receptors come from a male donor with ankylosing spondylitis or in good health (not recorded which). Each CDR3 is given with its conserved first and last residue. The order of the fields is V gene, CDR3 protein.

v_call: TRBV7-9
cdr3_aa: CASAGGGGSTDTQYF

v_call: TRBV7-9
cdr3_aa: CASSFRGLGDTEAFF

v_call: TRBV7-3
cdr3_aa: CASAQTREETQYF

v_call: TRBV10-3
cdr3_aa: CAIKPGLATTEQYF

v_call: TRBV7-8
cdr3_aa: CASSLEGNSYEQYF

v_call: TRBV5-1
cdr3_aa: CASSLNRQNEQYF

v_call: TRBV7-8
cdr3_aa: CASSLALAFSYEQYF

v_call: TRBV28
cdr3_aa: CASSHRGSGTQTQYF

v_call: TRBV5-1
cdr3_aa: CASSLGGLIDEQFF

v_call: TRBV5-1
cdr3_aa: CASSPPDTYGYTF

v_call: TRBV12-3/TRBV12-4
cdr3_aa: CASSLGRAPMNTEAFF

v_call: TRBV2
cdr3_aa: CASSAGQGMREQFF

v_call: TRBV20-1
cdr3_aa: CSARDPQGARWEQFF

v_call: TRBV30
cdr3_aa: CAWKGPNTGELFF

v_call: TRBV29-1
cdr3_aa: CSVRTGMNTEAFF

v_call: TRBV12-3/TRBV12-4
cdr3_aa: CASSLRQRTDTQYF

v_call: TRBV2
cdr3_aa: CASSQGNRDNEKLFF

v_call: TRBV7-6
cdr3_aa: CASSDLSGGAPTSKEYF

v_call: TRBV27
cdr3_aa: CASSPTLSSSSYNEQFF

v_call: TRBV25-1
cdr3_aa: CASSGTQGRTNLNTEAFF

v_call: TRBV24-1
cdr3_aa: CATSRQGEQYF

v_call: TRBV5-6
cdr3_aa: CASSFLRGGYEQYF

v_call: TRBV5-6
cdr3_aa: CARGPGLMCYEQYF

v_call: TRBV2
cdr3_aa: CAICLRSTLTVPGANVLTF

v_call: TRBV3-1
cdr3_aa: CASSLSVYPETQYF

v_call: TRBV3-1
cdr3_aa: CASSHGLRGETQYF

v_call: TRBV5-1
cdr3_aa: CASSPRDSTDYGYTF

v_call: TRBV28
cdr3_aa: CASSLGQGVDQPQHF